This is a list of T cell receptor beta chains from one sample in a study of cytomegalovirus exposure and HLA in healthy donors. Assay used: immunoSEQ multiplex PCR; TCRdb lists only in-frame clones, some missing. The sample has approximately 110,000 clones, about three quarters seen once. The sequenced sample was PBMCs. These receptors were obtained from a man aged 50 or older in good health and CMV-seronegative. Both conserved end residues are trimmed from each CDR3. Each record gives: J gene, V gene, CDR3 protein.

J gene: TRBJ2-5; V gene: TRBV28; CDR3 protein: ASSPKFFRYEETQY
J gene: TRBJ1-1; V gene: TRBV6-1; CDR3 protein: AISAGGLVTEAF
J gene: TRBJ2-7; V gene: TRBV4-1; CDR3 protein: ASSSGTGSSYEQY
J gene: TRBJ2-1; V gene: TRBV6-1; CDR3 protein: ASSEEGAGAFLKQF
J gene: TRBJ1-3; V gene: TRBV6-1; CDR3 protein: ASTLTRAGNTIY
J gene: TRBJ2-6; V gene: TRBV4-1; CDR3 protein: ASSQGILRADSGANVLT
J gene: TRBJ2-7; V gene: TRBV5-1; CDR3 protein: ASRRDTPYEQY
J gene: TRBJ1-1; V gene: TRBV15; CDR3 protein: ATSRDRGQGRTEAF
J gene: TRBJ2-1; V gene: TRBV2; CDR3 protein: ASSEMGARGGNEQF
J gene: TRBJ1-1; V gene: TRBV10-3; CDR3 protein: AIRGTGGYRWDTEAF
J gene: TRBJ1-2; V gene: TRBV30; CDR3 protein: AWSKQDRFYGYT
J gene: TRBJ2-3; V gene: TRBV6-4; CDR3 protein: ASRLAGASTDTQY
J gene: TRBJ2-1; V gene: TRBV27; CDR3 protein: ASSLSPGGWGNEQF
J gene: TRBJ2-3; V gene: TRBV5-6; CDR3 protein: ASSLATLAVSTDTQY
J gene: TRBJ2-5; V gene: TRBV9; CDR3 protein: ASRGGGETQY
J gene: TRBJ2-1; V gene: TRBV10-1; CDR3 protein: ASSEGTGVWNEQF
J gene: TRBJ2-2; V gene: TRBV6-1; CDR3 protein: ASSEQVKGVTGELF
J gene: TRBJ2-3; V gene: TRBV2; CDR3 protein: ASSLENLSTDTQY
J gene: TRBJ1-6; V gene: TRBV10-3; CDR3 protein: AIRQIGTGGSSYNSPLH
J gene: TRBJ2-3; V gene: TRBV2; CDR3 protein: ASSPLSAGGTDTQY
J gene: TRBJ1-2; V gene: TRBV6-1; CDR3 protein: ASGQGNRGYT
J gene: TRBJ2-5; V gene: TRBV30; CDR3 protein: AWSVGAGETQY
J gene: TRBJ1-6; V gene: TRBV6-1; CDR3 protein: ASSEAPTGAGSPLH
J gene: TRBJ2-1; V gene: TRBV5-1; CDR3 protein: ASSFAEGEQF
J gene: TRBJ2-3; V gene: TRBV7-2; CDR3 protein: ASRTPSGGVVGTQY
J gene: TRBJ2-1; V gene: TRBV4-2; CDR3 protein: ASSQDFGVRRSDEQF
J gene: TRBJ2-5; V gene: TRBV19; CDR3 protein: ASSTGQGSETQY
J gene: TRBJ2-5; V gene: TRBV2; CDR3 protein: ASSNEAGVETQY